This entry features one TCR beta chain sequence. Some clones are missing from TCRdb's copy, which holds only in-frame ones; the method was immunoSEQ multiplex PCR. The repertoire has around 2.5 million clones, 80% to 95% of them found once; the top ten carry about 0.38%. The data belong to a study of shared clonotypes between healthy human individuals. The CDR3 is 11 residues long. CDR1 is LGHNT, CDR2 FRNRAP, per germline. Deletions cut 4 bases from V and 3 bases from J, with 4 bases between. This receptor was identified in a man aged 18 to 30 in good health. Some clones in this sample may be carry-over from other donors' samples. The sample was naive CD4+ T cells from PBMCs. Subset reported: CD45RA+ positively selected. The J gene is TRBJ2-7, the V gene TRBV12-5; D is unclear. The CDR3 protein is CASGSNYEQYF. CDR3 bases: TGTGCTAGTGGTTCGAACTACGAGCAGTACTTC.